These T cell receptor beta chains were read from a single sample in a study of cytomegalovirus exposure and HLA in healthy donors. Produced via immunoSEQ multiplex PCR; TCRdb's table is partial and in-frame only. Here the sample spans about 100,000 clones, over 65% being singletons. Source material: PBMCs. Receptors were obtained from a woman aged 35 to 49 in good health and CMV-seropositive. Both conserved end residues are part of each CDR3.

V	J	CDR3
TRBV18	TRBJ1-4	CASSPQALGGEKLFF
TRBV4-2	TRBJ2-1	CASSLPRDEQFF
TRBV4-1	TRBJ1-2	CASSQDLSITNYGYTF
TRBV4-2	TRBJ1-1	CASSQAGSKTEAFF
TRBV7-8	TRBJ1-4	CASSGTGMVNEKLFF
TRBV5-1	TRBJ1-4	CASSLGQTNEKLFF
TRBV6-1	TRBJ2-4	CASSEARGTKNIQYF
TRBV5-1	TRBJ2-2	CASSSNGQGNTGELFF
TRBV30	TRBJ1-6	CAWRGANSPLHF
TRBV5-1	TRBJ2-1	CASSFGLHNEQFF
TRBV29-1	TRBJ1-1	CSGGGVEGAFF
TRBV11-2	TRBJ2-7	CASSPQGFGAYEQYF
TRBV4-1	TRBJ2-7	CASSQSPGQPSSYEQYF